This TCR beta chain was documented in a study of T cells in Graves' hyperthyroidism and ophthalmopathy (dated by TCRdb to the late 2010s). At the level of the whole study: Peripheral blood samples were taken at initial diagnosis, before any treatment was given. Whether ophthalmopathy could be predicted prospectively was tested in an independent validation cohort made up of under 20 hyperthyroidism patients plus 17 patients who later progressed to ophthalmopathy. To identify distinguishing TCR V-J signatures, a discovery cohort of 95 to 100 patients was used, comprising 40 to 45 with Graves' ophthalmopathy and around 60 with stable Graves' hyperthyroidism. After blood sampling, hyperthyroidism patients were treated with methimazole at a starting dose of 30 mg daily, and ophthalmopathy patients were treated with high-dose intravenous methylprednisolone. The 100 discovery patients were divided at random into training and test sets in a 7:3 ratio. According to the paper, TCR Vbeta CDR3 sequencing was carried out on about 140 peripheral blood samples, which came from under 50 ophthalmopathy, around 75 hyperthyroidism and about 17 progressor patients. In about 6 Graves' hyperthyroidism patients, the study also compared T-cell repertoires from thyroid tissue with T-cell repertoires from blood. The paper as a whole reports these results and caveats: In cross-validation, a model built on a 13 V-J signature told ophthalmopathy apart from stable hyperthyroidism with approximately 90% sensitivity and roughly 81% specificity, and in testing the same model reached 80%/75%. Blood samples also contained most of the expanded thyroid clonotypes (frequency above 0.001), which suggests that blood repertoires may reflect thyroid immune responses. In validation, progression to ophthalmopathy was predicted by the model with roughly 69% sensitivity and roughly 76% specificity, a median of approximately 7.1 months before onset. No statistical method was used to fix the sample size in advance, and group allocation was not hidden from the investigators.

Hyperthyroidism patients were aged 18 to 65 years and newly diagnosed, with disease duration of less than 2 months. Exclusion was applied to patients with uncontrolled infections, other autoimmune diseases, pregnancy or lactation. Clinical symptoms, serum thyroxine and TRAb, thyroid ultrasound, and orbital computed tomography formed the basis for the diagnoses. For progressor patients, blood was drawn at the first diagnosis of hyperthyroidism, before any ophthalmopathy symptoms had appeared. PBMCs were separated from under 11 ml of fresh peripheral blood using Ficoll-Paque density gradient centrifugation. Patients classed as progressors first received a Graves' hyperthyroidism diagnosis and then went on to develop ophthalmopathy during follow-up. Trizol reagent was used to extract total RNA, and RNA quality was then checked on an Agilent 2100 Bioanalyzer. As concerns this clonotype: Its antigen remains undetermined. No clone much larger than this one lies a single base away; base qualities are absent.

CDR3 length: 14 amino acids, cysteine to phenylalanine. The sequence is cut down to CDR3 DNA, 42 bases in frame from base 1. In the germline V gene (reference sequence), CDR1 corresponds to MNHEY and CDR2 to SMNVEV. V is reduced by 3 bases and J by 5 bases, leaving a spacing of 14 bases between them. TCR beta CDR3 regions were amplified from RNA transcripts. A first-round RT-PCR of the TCR CDR3 used the HTBI primer set with the Qiagen OneStep RT-PCR kit. A second multiplex PCR round built the libraries, followed by size selection and purification. Paired-end sequencing of the libraries was performed with 100 bp reads on an Illumina HiSeq2000. Regarding the original processing steps: SOAPnuke was used to process the raw data, with reads discarded if the reads contained adapters or uncalled bases, had a mean Phred below 15, or lacked an exact constant-primer or identifier match. COPE v1.2.5 was used to merge high-quality paired reads, and clonotypes were defined as unique nucleotide sequences. Clonotypes were aligned to IMGT TRBV, TRBD and TRBJ reference segments using MiTCR v1.1. The analysis included only V-J combinations with a frequency above 0.0001, which together covered approximately 99% of the repertoires. A TCS score was defined as the ratio between F50 (clonal expansion) and ExV (chaos), using BLOSUM62-based TCRdist between CDR3 peptides within each V-J. Welch's t-statistics and random forest reduced roughly 500 V-J features to 13, which were used in a naive Bayes classifier (R e1071). The public reads were run again by TCRdb, first through fastp at Q25 and then through MiXCR, and only productive beta chains were kept. When rows share a CDR3 protein, they turn into one entry using the most common DNA and genes. TCRdb, rather than the study authors, made the V and J calls. The sample records about 380,000 distinct CDR3 sequences, approximately 12% of which are singletons. The ten most abundant clones make up around 20% of the sample.

Recombination linked TRBV27 to TRBJ2-7; the D gene remains uncertain. This TCR was sampled from a man aged 25-45 years with Graves' hyperthyroidism that later progressed to Graves' ophthalmopathy. Sequenced input: blood. DNA sequence: TGTGCCAGCAGTTTCTCTGGGTCTTATAACGAGCAGTACTTC. Its protein is CASSFSGSYNEQYF.